Following are 20 T cell receptor beta chains from one sample sequenced in a study of blood T cells in healthy people across ages. Next came a second PCR, run for about 7 to 12 cycles, which used a sample-barcoded 5' primer along with a J-beta primer mix. In TCRdb, the 5' RACE reads were re-called with MiXCR into one record per CDR3 protein. This repertoire shows about 1 million distinct CDR3 sequences, over 35% found once; its top ten account for about 19%. The sample comprised blood. Source of these receptors: a woman between 55 and 75 years old in good health.

The J gene is TRBJ2-5, the V gene TRBV4-1; tentative D call: TRBD1 (5 bases). The CDR3 contains 15 residues. The V gene's germline CDR1 is MGHRA and CDR2 YSYEKL. The V end was cut by 0 bases, the J end by 2 bases, with 10 bases between. The chain's CDR3 is CASSQDLGRQETQYF. The CDR3 region has the DNA TGCGCCAGCAGCCAAGATCTGGGGCGTCAAGAGACCCAGTACTTC.

This clonotype was picked up a small number of times. This chain links TRBV7-2 with TRBJ2-3; possibly TRBD1 or TRBD2 for D (5 bases each). The CDR3 length is 15 residues. V was clipped by 5 bases and J by 2 bases, with 14 bases between them. Germline V gene lookup returns CDR1 SGHTA and CDR2 FQGNSA. CDR3 region: CASSPSLGTTDTQYF. CDR3 bases: TGTGCCAGCAGCCCCTCCCTCGGGACCACAGATACGCAGTATTTT.

V gene TRBV29-1 combines with J gene TRBJ1-1, with a possible D match to TRBD1 (6 bases). There are 13 residues in the CDR3. V lost 4 bases and J lost 6, with 15 bases in between. Germline values: CDR1 SQVTM, CDR2 ANQGSEA. CDR3 protein: CSVGLSGASEAFF. The CDR3 DNA follows: TGCAGCGTTGGTCTCTCAGGGGCCTCTGAAGCTTTCTTT.

This clonotype was counted only a few times. This chain links TRBV11-2 with TRBJ2-1; 10 nucleotides match TRBD2. Germline V lookup: CDR1 SGHAT, CDR2 FQNNGV. V shed 6 bases and J 6 bases; nucleotides not matched to a gene: 11. The CDR3 loop spans 16 amino acids. CDR3 residues: CASSYTAGGPANEQFF. The DNA of the CDR3 is TGTGCCAGCAGTTATACAGCGGGAGGGCCAGCCAATGAGCAGTTCTTC. The whole variable domain, remainder taken from reference TRBV11-2 and TRBJ2-1, is EAGVAQSPRYKIIEKRQSVAFWCNPISGHATLYWYQQILGQGPKLLIQFQNNGVVDDSQLPKDRFSAERLKGVDSTLKIQPAKLEDSAVYLCASSYTAGGPANEQFFGPGTRLTVL.

V and J are TRBV9 and TRBJ2-7; TRBD1 might be the D (6 bases). CDR3 size: 15 residues. The V and J ends lost 2 bases and 2 bases respectively, with 14 bases between them. Germline V gene lookup returns CDR1 SGDLS and CDR2 YYNGEE. Here the CDR3 reads CASSVTPGQTYEQYF. In DNA, the CDR3 is TGTGCCAGCAGCGTCACCCCGGGACAAACCTACGAGCAGTACTTC.

The genes are TRBV20-1 and TRBJ2-7; 7 nucleotides match TRBD2. The CDR3 length is 13 residues. Germline CDR1 and CDR2: DFQATT and SNEGSKA (reference sequence). The V segment lost 1 base and the J segment 6 bases; nucleotides outside the gene matches: 6. The CDR3 reads CSARGAGGFEQYF. CDR3 DNA sequence: TGCAGTGCTAGAGGGGCCGGGGGGTTCGAGCAGTACTTC.

The genes are TRBV6-5 and TRBJ2-6; 9 bases are shared with TRBD1. The trim removed 0 bases at V and 3 bases at J, leaving 9 bases unmatched. The CDR3 runs 19 residues. CDR1 is MNHEY, CDR2 SVGAGI, per germline. In DNA, the CDR3 is TGTGCCAGCAGTTACTCGATGGGACAGGGCCAACTTGGGGCCAACGTCCTGACTTTC. Its translation is CASSYSMGQGQLGANVLTF.

This clonotype has a handful of counts. The chain links TRBV6-5 to TRBJ1-2, with unresolved D. CDR3 length: 13 amino acids. CDR1 and CDR2 from the germline V gene are MNHEY and SVGAGI. V shed 7 bases and J shed 4 bases, with 13 bases lying between them. CDR3 bases: TGTGCCAGCATGGAGGGCCCCGCCTATGGCTACACCTTC. This translates into CASMEGPAYGYTF.

This clonotype was observed a few times. This rearrangement joins TRBV20-1 to TRBJ2-3; 10 positions match TRBD2. Germline V gene data show CDR1 as DFQATT and CDR2 as SNEGSKA (reference sequence). V shed 2 bases and J 6 bases; nucleotides not matched to a gene: 14. The CDR3 length is 17 residues. For the CDR3, the DNA is TGCAGTGCTAGATCTTACCTCACACTAGCGGGAAAGGATACGCAGTATTTT. This gives the protein CSARSYLTLAGKDTQYF.

The chain combines TRBV3-1 with TRBJ2-1; D ambiguous. This CDR3 region has 13 residues. V gave up 2 bases and J gave up 10 bases, with 12 bases separating them. CDR1 is LGHDT and CDR2 is YNNKEL in the germline V gene (reference sequence). CDR3 in amino acids: CASSQSGYYEQFF. The DNA for the CDR3 is TGTGCCAGCAGCCAAAGTGGATACTACGAGCAGTTCTTC.

V usage is TRBV30 and J usage is TRBJ1-5; 7 nucleotides align to TRBD1. The CDR3 runs to 13 residues. CDR1 GTSNPN and CDR2 SVGIG come from the germline V gene (reference sequence). The V and J ends lost 6 bases and 4 bases, in that order; junction bases with no gene match: 6. The CDR3 coding sequence is TGTGCCTGCAGACAGGGTCTAAATCAGCCCCAGCATTTT. Amino acids: CACRQGLNQPQHF.

This clonotype occurred a few times. The V gene is TRBV7-9, the J gene TRBJ2-7; D is unresolved. Trimming cost V 5 bases and J 0 bases, with 14 bases left between them. The CDR3 is 15 amino acids. Per the germline V gene, CDR1 is SEHNR and CDR2 is FQNEAQ (reference sequence). Here the CDR3 DNA reads TGTGCCAGCAGCCCGAGGACCGCTATCTCCTACGAGCAGTACTTC. Amino acids: CASSPRTAISYEQYF.

V is TRBV13 and J is TRBJ2-1; 9 positions match TRBD2. CDR1 is PRHDT and CDR2 is FYEKMQ in the germline V gene (reference sequence). V dropped 6 bases and J dropped 8; count of bases not matched to a gene: 8. This CDR3 has 14 residues. CDR3 sequence: CASRGREGRDEQFF. CDR3 sequence (DNA): TGTGCCAGCAGGGGGCGGGAGGGCCGCGATGAGCAGTTCTTC.

This clonotype showed up just a few times. The rearrangement joins TRBV20-1 to TRBJ2-5; D uncertain. CDR1 is DFQATT and CDR2 is SNEGSKA in the germline V gene (reference sequence). The CDR3 loop spans 13 amino acids. The V and J ends lost 6 bases and 5 bases respectively, with 16 bases between them. CDR3 sequence reads: CSAPGRHEETQYF. CDR3 nucleotide sequence: TGCAGTGCCCCGGGCCGACACGAGGAGACCCAGTACTTC.

J is TRBJ2-1 and V is TRBV18; the match to TRBD2 covers 8 bases. The CDR3 totals 13 residues. Losses at the gene ends were 1 base for V and 9 bases for J; bases not matched to a gene: 2. Germline V CDR1 and CDR2: KGHSH, LQKENI. Written as DNA, the CDR3 is TGTGCCAGCTCACCACTAAGCGGGGGTGAGCAGTTCTTC. Translation gives CASSPLSGGEQFF.

The rearrangement joins TRBV11-2 to TRBJ2-1; D remains unclear. Germline V CDR1 and CDR2: SGHAT, FQNNGV. The CDR3 extends over 15 amino acids. Trimming shortened V by 0 bases and J by 4 bases, and 10 bases separated the two germline ends. CDR3 in DNA: TGTGCCAGCAGCTTAGATCGTCTAACGTACAATGAGCAGTTCTTC. Translation gives CASSLDRLTYNEQFF. Full variable domain (remainder filled in from reference TRBV11-2 and TRBJ2-1): EAGVAQSPRYKIIEKRQSVAFWCNPISGHATLYWYQQILGQGPKLLIQFQNNGVVDDSQLPKDRFSAERLKGVDSTLKIQPAKLEDSAVYLCASSLDRLTYNEQFFGPGTRLTVL.

In this sample, this clonotype turned up many times. The chain combines TRBV29-1 with TRBJ2-5; possible D gene TRBD1, 5 bases. Per germline, CDR1 SQVTM and CDR2 ANQGSEA. The CDR3 loop spans 11 amino acids. CDR3 sequence reads: CSAQGLETQYF. The CDR3 coding sequence is TGCAGTGCTCAGGGTCTAGAGACCCAGTACTTC.

This clonotype was seen more than once but under ten times. The gene calls are TRBV29-1 and TRBJ2-1, with 9 bases aligning to TRBD2. The CDR3 has 18 residues. In germline, CDR1 is SQVTM, CDR2 ANQGSEA. The ends lost 6 bases at V and 8 bases at J; junction bases unmatched: 23. The CDR3 loop reads CSVLGKVAGVAFAHEQFF. The CDR3 coding sequence is TGCAGCGTACTGGGGAAGGTAGCGGGAGTGGCCTTTGCTCATGAGCAGTTCTTC.

In this sample, this clonotype turned up a few times. The V and J genes are TRBV5-1 and TRBJ2-7, with 7 positions matching TRBD2. The J call may be wrong; the DNA end is better matched by TRBJ2-5. CDR3 size: 14 residues. CDR1 is SGHRS and CDR2 is YFSETQ in the germline V gene. The CDR3, as DNA: TGCGCCAGCAGCTTGGGACTAGCCTGGGAGACCCAGTACTTC. Its protein product is CASSLGLAWETQYF.

This chain connects TRBV19 to TRBJ2-3, with D perhaps assigned TRBD1 or TRBD2 (5 bases each). V lost 6 bases and J 2 bases, leaving 9 bases between the germline ends. There are 13 residues in the CDR3. CDR1 and CDR2 from the germline V gene are LNHDA and SQIVND (reference sequence). The CDR3 nucleotides read TGTGCCAGTAGGGGGGAGCACACAGATACGCAGTATTTT. This codes for CASRGEHTDTQYF.